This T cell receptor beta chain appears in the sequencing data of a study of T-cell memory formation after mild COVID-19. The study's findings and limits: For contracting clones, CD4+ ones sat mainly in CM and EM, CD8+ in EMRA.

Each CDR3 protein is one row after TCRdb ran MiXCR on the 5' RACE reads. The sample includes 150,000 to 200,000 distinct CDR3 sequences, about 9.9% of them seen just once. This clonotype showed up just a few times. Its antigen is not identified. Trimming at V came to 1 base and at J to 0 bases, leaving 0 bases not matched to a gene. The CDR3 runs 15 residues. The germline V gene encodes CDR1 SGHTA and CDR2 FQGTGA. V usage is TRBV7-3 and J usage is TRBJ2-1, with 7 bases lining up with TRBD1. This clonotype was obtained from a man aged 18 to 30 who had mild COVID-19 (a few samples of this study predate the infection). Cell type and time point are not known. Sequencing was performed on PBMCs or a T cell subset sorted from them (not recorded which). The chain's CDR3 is CASSLNRGSYNEQFF. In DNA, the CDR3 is TGTGCCAGCAGCTTAAACAGGGGCTCCTACAATGAGCAGTTCTTC.